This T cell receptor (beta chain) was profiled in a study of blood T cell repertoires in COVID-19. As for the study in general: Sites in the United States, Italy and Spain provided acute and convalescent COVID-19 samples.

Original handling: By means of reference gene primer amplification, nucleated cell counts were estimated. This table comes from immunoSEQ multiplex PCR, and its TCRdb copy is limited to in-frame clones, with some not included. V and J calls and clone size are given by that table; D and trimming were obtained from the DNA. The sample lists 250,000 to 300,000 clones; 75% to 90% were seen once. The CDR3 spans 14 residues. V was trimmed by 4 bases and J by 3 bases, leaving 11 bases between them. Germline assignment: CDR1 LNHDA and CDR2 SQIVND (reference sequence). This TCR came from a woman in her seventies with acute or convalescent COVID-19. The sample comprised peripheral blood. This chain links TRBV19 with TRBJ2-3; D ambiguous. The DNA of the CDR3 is TGTGCCAGTAGTAGCCGGGTCGAGACAGATACGCAGTATTTT. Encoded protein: CASSSRVETDTQYF.